Below are 18 T cell receptor beta chains sequenced from a single sample in a study of Graves' ophthalmopathy and Graves' hyperthyroidism. TCR beta CDR3 amplification used RNA transcripts. First-round RT-PCR employed HTBI primers, with a second-round multiplex PCR after it. A single record per CDR3 protein comes from TCRdb applying MiXCR to the multiplex PCR reads. The sample consists of about 400,000 distinct CDR3 sequences, 18% of them appearing once. Specimen: peripheral blood. The receptor set was obtained from a woman between 18 and 29 years old with Graves' ophthalmopathy.

This clonotype was observed at least ten times. This sequence joins TRBV7-2 and TRBJ1-6; 7 bases line up with TRBD1. The CDR3 totals 15 residues. J lost 6 bases, V lost 2 bases, and 4 bases had no gene match. The V gene's germline CDR1 is SGHTA and CDR2 FQGNSA. The CDR3 loop reads CASSLMTGRNSPLHF. The DNA of the CDR3 is TGTGCCAGCAGCTTAATGACAGGGCGTAATTCACCCCTCCACTTT.

The chain employs TRBV27 and TRBJ1-2; TRBD1 matches at 7 bases. CDR1 and CDR2 (germline): MNHEY, SMNVEV (reference sequence). V trimming: 4 bases; J trimming: 8 bases; junction bases outside the gene matches: 10. The CDR3 is made up of 14 amino acids. For the CDR3, the DNA is TGTGCCAGCAGTTCTCTTTACAGGGGCGGCGGCTACACCTTC. Its translation is CASSSLYRGGGYTF.

The chain recombines TRBV6-1 with TRBJ2-7; unclear D gene. Germline loops: CDR1 MNHNS, CDR2 SASEGT. The CDR3 has 14 residues. Trimming cost V 5 bases and J 0 bases, with 11 bases left between them. The CDR3 loop reads CASSRRLSSYEQYF. CDR3 in DNA: TGTGCCAGCAGTCGGAGACTTAGCTCCTACGAGCAGTACTTC.

This clonotype was seen a handful of times. Written as DNA, the CDR3 is TGTGCCAGCAGCCAAGGGGGACCACTAGCGGGGGTGCGGTCCTACGAGCAGTACTTC. It encodes CASSQGGPLAGVRSYEQYF. The chain recombines TRBV3-1 with TRBJ2-7, with 11 bases matching TRBD2. This CDR3 spans 19 amino acids. Germline V lookup: CDR1 LGHDT, CDR2 YNNKEL (reference sequence). V lost 1 base and J lost 1; bases outside the gene matches: 12.

This clonotype came up many times. CDR3 amino acids: CASSPADSGTEAFF. CDR3 nucleotide sequence: TGTGCCAGCAGTCCCGCGGACAGTGGGACTGAAGCTTTCTTT. The V call is TRBV12-3 or TRBV12-4, the J call TRBJ1-1; TRBD1 might be the D (6 bases). The CDR3 totals 14 residues. Trimming removed 5 bases from V and 5 bases from J, with 15 bases in between.

This clonotype was detected many times. This rearrangement joins TRBV7-2 to TRBJ1-5; D remains ambiguous. In germline, CDR1 is SGHTA, CDR2 FQGNSA. V lost 0 bases, J lost 8 bases, and 14 bases lay in between. The CDR3 sequence is 15 residues long. CDR3 loop: CASSLASGPGEPQHF. For the CDR3, the DNA is TGTGCCAGCAGCTTAGCGTCCGGGCCCGGGGAGCCCCAGCATTTT.

This clonotype was found many times. The chain couples TRBV18 to TRBJ2-7; 7 bases map to TRBD1. The CDR3 runs 16 residues. The germline V gene encodes CDR1 KGHSH and CDR2 LQKENI. The V and J ends lost 0 bases and 3 bases, in that order; junction bases with no gene match: 8. CDR3 nucleotide sequence: TGTGCCAGCTCACCACCGTTTGGCAGGGGGAGCTACGAGCAGTACTTC. It codes for CASSPPFGRGSYEQYF.

In this sample, this clonotype turned up a few times. The chain employs TRBV6-2 or TRBV6-3 and TRBJ1-5, with 7 bases that match TRBD1. Per germline, CDR1 MNHEY and CDR2 SVGEGT. J lost 9 bases, V lost 2 bases, and 16 bases had no gene match. The CDR3 contains 17 residues. The CDR3 sequence is CASSYTRRTGSKVPQHF. CDR3 DNA sequence: TGTGCCAGCAGTTACACCCGTCGGACAGGCTCGAAGGTGCCCCAGCATTTT.

This clonotype has at least ten counts. The rearrangement links TRBV30 to TRBJ1-2; maybe TRBD1 (5 bases). V lost 1 base to trimming and J lost 8 bases, with 14 bases between them. Germline-derived CDR1 and CDR2 are GTSNPN and SVGIG (reference sequence). CDR3 size: 13 residues. The CDR3 sequence: CAWSGSQGGGYTF. Written as DNA, the CDR3 is TGTGCCTGGAGTGGAAGTCAGGGCGGCGGCTACACCTTC.

In its sample, this clonotype was seen many times. This chain connects TRBV9 to TRBJ1-3; TRBD1 agrees at 11 bases. The CDR3 totals 17 residues. CDR1 and CDR2 from the germline V gene are SGDLS and YYNGEE. V was pared by 0 bases and J by 0 bases, with 2 bases of the junction left unmatched. In DNA, the CDR3 is TGTGCCAGCAGCGTAGCGGACAGGGGGCTCTCTGGAAACACCATATATTTT. This gives the protein CASSVADRGLSGNTIYF.

The table lists this clonotype with many counts. The chain links TRBV7-9 to TRBJ1-6, with TRBD1 matching 7 bases. The V segment lost 1 base and the J segment 11 bases; nucleotides outside the gene matches: 2. The length of the CDR3 is 13 residues. Per germline, CDR1 SEHNR and CDR2 FQNEAQ (reference sequence). The CDR3 sequence: CASSLGTGAPLHF. Here the CDR3 DNA reads TGTGCCAGCAGCTTAGGCACAGGGGCACCCCTCCACTTT. The full variable domain, completed using reference TRBV7-9 and TRBJ1-6, is DTGVSQNPRHKITKRGQNVTFRCDPISEHNRLYWYRQTLGQGPEFLTYFQNEAQLEKSRLLSDRFSAERPKGSFSTLEIQRTEQGDSAMYLCASSLGTGAPLHFGNGTRLTVT.

V gene TRBV11-2 combines with J gene TRBJ1-3; 9 nucleotides agree with TRBD1. The CDR3 consists of 16 residues. V lost 1 base to trimming and J lost 4 bases; unmatched junction nucleotides: 5. Germline values: CDR1 SGHAT, CDR2 FQNNGV. The CDR3: CASSLGDRVRGNTIYF. CDR3 nucleotides: TGTGCCAGCAGCTTAGGGGACAGGGTTAGGGGAAACACCATATATTTT.

The rearrangement links TRBV12-3 or TRBV12-4 to TRBJ2-7, with 7 nucleotides matching TRBD1. CDR3 length: 13 residues. V dropped 8 bases and J dropped 2; count of bases not matched to a gene: 6. CDR3 protein: CASGQAFAYEQYF. CDR3 in DNA: TGTGCCAGCGGACAGGCATTTGCCTACGAGCAGTACTTC.

There are many counts of this clonotype. CDR3 bases: TGTGCCAGCAGTTCGACAGGGGGCAATCAGCCCCAGCATTTT. It codes for CASSSTGGNQPQHF. The V gene is TRBV12-3 or TRBV12-4, the J gene TRBJ1-5; 8 bases map to TRBD1. CDR3 size: 14 residues. V shed 4 bases and J 2 bases; nucleotides not matched to a gene: 1.

V is TRBV24-1 and J is TRBJ1-5, with D hard to call. This CDR3 is 9 amino acids long. The germline V gene has CDR1 KGHDR and CDR2 SFDVKD. V shed 10 bases and J shed 9 bases, with 6 bases lying between them. The CDR3 sequence: CATKGPQHF. In DNA form, the CDR3 reads TGTGCCACGAAAGGGCCCCAGCATTTT.

This rearrangement joins TRBV19 to TRBJ1-1; 7 bases line up with TRBD1. The trim removed 5 bases at V and 4 bases at J, leaving 4 bases unmatched. Germline CDR1 reads LNHDA; CDR2 reads SQIVND (reference sequence). This CDR3 has 13 residues. CDR3 amino acids: CASSSTGRTEAFF. For the CDR3, the DNA is TGTGCCAGTAGTTCGACAGGGCGCACTGAAGCTTTCTTT.

This clonotype was found a few times. The chain has TRBV11-1 and TRBJ1-4; 9 nucleotides line up with TRBD1. V was clipped by 4 bases and J by 3 bases; unmatched bases: 12. Germline V lookup: CDR1 SGHAT, CDR2 FQDESV (reference sequence). CDR3 length equals 18 residues. DNA for the CDR3: TGTGCCAGCAGCTCGATATCCGGGACAGGGAGGCCTAATGAAAAACTGTTTTTT. Its translation: CASSSISGTGRPNEKLFF.

This clonotype was seen many times. The chain recombines TRBV11-2 with TRBJ2-7, with 8 bases aligning to TRBD1. After removal of 3 bases from V and 4 bases from J, the junction contained 8 bases not matched to a gene. The CDR3 has 15 amino acids. The germline gives CDR1 SGHAT, CDR2 FQNNGV. CDR3 in amino acids: CASSFQTGVGYEQYF. The CDR3 DNA reads TGTGCCAGCAGCTTCCAGACAGGGGTGGGGTACGAGCAGTACTTC.